The rows below give T cell receptor beta chains drawn from one sample of a study of CD8 T cells in ankylosing spondylitis. TCRdb used MiXCR to reprocess the 5' RACE reads, holding one entry per CDR3 protein. In the table there are some 700,000 distinct CDR3 sequences, around 20% of which are singletons. The sequenced sample consisted of blood, either unsorted or a sorted T cell fraction (not recorded which). The receptor source for this set is a male donor with ankylosing spondylitis. CDR3s leave out the opening cysteine and the closing phenylalanine or tryptophan.

TRBV10-3	TRBJ2-7	AISESGRLKGSYEQY
TRBV7-9	TRBJ2-3	ASSEYRGRGDTQY
TRBV28	TRBJ2-1	ASSLQGRQF
TRBV12-3/TRBV12-4	TRBJ2-3	ASTSVRSSTDTQY
TRBV10-3	TRBJ2-7	AISETGFEQY
TRBV7-3	TRBJ2-5	ASSFTGGEQETQY
TRBV4-1	TRBJ2-1	ASSPTKVGGTYNEQF
TRBV10-3	TRBJ2-7	AISESRVAYEQY
TRBV5-1	TRBJ2-2	ASTQGSANTGELF
TRBV2	TRBJ2-3	ASSHRDRTDTQY
TRBV12-3/TRBV12-4	TRBJ1-6	ASSLARQGNSPLH
TRBV9	TRBJ2-7	ASSVGAGTRQSYEQY
TRBV7-3	TRBJ2-2	ASSAVGGATSTTGELF
TRBV3-1	TRBJ2-1	ASSQEHQVHEQF
TRBV29-1	TRBJ2-1	SNWQGGYNEQF
TRBV4-1	TRBJ2-1	ASSQEDRGFNEQF
TRBV6-2/TRBV6-3	TRBJ2-2	ASSFRQDTGELF
TRBV12-5	TRBJ2-1	ASGLLAGGQNEQF
TRBV5-1	TRBJ1-6	ASSFSFRQGDSPLH
TRBV10-3	TRBJ2-7	AISDPGQTLYEQY
TRBV9	TRBJ2-7	ASSSGSGPYEQY
TRBV6-1	TRBJ2-7	ASSRGVFSYEQY
TRBV28	TRBJ1-6	ASSLRAQSGSPLH
TRBV11-2	TRBJ1-4	ASSPEGAKTEKLF
TRBV9	TRBJ2-3	ASSTGRTGWADTQY
TRBV29-1	TRBJ1-1	SVSRGKGTEAF
TRBV6-5	TRBJ1-3	ASSYLWTGNSGNTIY
TRBV18	TRBJ1-1	ASSPRQMNTEAF
TRBV5-5	TRBJ1-1	ASRYGNTEAF
TRBV29-1	TRBJ1-1	TADSLGAEAF
TRBV10-3	TRBJ2-3	AIKVGDTQY
TRBV10-3	TRBJ2-7	AISKTESYEQY
TRBV10-3	TRBJ1-2	AISESTPGYGYT
TRBV29-1	TRBJ2-2	SAPVRGTGELF
TRBV28	TRBJ2-7	ASSAGQSKAYEQY
TRBV5-1	TRBJ2-7	ASSLAASGLSYEQY
TRBV25-1	TRBJ2-2	ASSGQTHYTGELF
TRBV20-1	TRBJ1-5	SASQGAGSNQPQH
TRBV4-1	TRBJ2-7	ASSQARVGYYEQY
TRBV20-1	TRBJ2-1	SARGASGVIAPVNEQF
TRBV4-1	TRBJ1-5	ASSHQIYSNQPQH
TRBV25-1	TRBJ2-7	ASSAPGLGAAYEQY
TRBV5-4	TRBJ1-1	ASSLGQTMNTEAF
TRBV12-3/TRBV12-4	TRBJ2-2	ATSLSGAVNTGELF
TRBV15	TRBJ2-5	ATSRVAGGGETQY
TRBV3-1	TRBJ1-2	ASSPGQGGGGYT
TRBV2	TRBJ2-5	ASSSRRQETQY
TRBV7-6	TRBJ2-7	ASSIPGQWSEQY
TRBV4-1	TRBJ1-5	ASSQADYSNQPQH